The clone carrying this T cell receptor (beta chain) turned up a few times. The antigen remains undetermined. This record comes from a study of vaccination effects on CD4 cells after COVID-19. The CDR3 is made up of 14 amino acids. CDR1 is GTSNPN, CDR2 SVGIG, per germline (reference sequence). V was shortened by 0 bases and J by 10 bases, with 13 bases between the two germline ends. Method: immunoSEQ multiplex PCR; TCRdb's copy keeps in-frame clones and lacks some. The sample lists under 45,000 clones, roughly 70% occurring once. Before any sequencing was done, the ViraFEST assay used viral peptide pools to expand antigen-specific CD4+ T cells. At the end of roughly ten days of culture, CD4+ T cells were isolated. No vaccinee had earlier SARS-CoV-2 infection, and nucleocapsid antibodies were negative. With around 10 ug/ml peptides and 9 to 10 IU/ml IL-2, fewer than 2.5 million PBMC per well were cultured.

Sequencing used CD4+ T cells from PBMCs cultured with HCoV-OC43 spike peptides, obtained before COVID-19 vaccination. This sample's subset: HCoV-OC43 spike overlapping peptide pool stimulation. The chain combines TRBV30 with TRBJ1-6, with D possibly TRBD1 on 6 matching bases. The TCR was taken from a human donor who received a COVID-19 vaccine. The CDR3 is CAWSVTGQLSPLHF. CDR3 coding DNA: TGTGCCTGGAGTGTGACCGGACAGTTGTCACCCCTCCACTTT.